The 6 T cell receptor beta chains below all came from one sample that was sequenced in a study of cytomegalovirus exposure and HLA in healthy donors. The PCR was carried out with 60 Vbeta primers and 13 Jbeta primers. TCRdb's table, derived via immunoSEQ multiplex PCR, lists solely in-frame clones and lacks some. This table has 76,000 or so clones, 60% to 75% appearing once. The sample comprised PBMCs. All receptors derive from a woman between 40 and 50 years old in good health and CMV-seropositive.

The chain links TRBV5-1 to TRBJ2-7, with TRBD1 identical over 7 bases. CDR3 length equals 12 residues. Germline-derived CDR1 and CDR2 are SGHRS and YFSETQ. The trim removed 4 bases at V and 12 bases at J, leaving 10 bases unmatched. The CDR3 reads CASSTRQGSPYF. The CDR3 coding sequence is TGCGCCAGCAGCACCCGACAGGGTTCACCGTACTTC.

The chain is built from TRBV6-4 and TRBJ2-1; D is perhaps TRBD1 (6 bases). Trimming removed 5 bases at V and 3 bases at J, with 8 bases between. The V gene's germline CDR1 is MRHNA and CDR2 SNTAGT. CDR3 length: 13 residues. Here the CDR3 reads CASSRDNYNEQFF. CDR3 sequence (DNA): TGTGCCAGCAGTCGGGACAACTACAATGAGCAGTTCTTC.

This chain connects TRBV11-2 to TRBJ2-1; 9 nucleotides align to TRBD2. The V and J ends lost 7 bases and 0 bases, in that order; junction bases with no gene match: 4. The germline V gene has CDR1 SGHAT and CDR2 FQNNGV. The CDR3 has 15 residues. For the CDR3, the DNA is TGTGCCAGCAAAACTAGCGGGCACTCCTACAATGAGCAGTTCTTC. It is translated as CASKTSGHSYNEQFF.

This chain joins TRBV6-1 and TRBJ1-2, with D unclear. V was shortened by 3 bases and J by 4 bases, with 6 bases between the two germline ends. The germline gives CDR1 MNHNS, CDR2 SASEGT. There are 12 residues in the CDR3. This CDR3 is CASSDRPYGYTF. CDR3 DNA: TGTGCCAGCAGTGACAGGCCCTATGGCTACACCTTC.

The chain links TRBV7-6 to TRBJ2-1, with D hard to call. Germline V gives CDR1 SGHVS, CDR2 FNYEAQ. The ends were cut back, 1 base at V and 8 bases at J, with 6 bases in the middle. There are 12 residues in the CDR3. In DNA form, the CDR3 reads TGTGCCAGCAGCTTAGTTGAGGATGAGCAGTTCTTC. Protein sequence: CASSLVEDEQFF.

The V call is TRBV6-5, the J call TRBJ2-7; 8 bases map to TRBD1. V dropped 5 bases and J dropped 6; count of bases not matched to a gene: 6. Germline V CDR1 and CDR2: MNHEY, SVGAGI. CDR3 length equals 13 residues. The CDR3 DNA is TGTGCCAGCAGTAAGGGGACAGGTTCCGAGCAGTACTTC. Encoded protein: CASSKGTGSEQYF.